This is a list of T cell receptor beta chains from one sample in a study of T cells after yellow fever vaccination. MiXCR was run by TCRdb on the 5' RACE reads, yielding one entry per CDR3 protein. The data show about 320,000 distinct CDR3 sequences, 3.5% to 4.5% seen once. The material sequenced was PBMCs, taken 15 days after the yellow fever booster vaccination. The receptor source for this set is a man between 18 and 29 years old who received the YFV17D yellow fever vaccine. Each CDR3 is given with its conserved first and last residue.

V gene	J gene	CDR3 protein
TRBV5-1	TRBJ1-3	CASSLATAGNTIYF
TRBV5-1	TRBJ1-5	CASSLWLDQPQHF
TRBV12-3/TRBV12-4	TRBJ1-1	CASSLAPGGWAEAFF
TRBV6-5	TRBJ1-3	CASSYERNSGNTIYF
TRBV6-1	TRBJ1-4	CASSALATNEKLFF
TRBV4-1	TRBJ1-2	CASSPGQALGGYTF
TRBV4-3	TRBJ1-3	CASSQGNRGTGNTIYF
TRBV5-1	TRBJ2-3	CASSGSGTDITDTQYF
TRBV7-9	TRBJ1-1	CGTREYMNTEAFF
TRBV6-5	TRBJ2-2	CASSGGRLTGELFF
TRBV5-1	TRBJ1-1	CASSLGSSNTEAFF
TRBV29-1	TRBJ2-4	CSVATGGTKNIQYF
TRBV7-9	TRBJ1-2	CASSPRDRPYGYTF
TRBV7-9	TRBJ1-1	CASSLMNTEAFF
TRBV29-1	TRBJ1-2	CSVERGLYGYTF
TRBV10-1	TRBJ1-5	CASSRRSNQPQHF
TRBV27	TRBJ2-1	CASSFGGGSYNEQFF
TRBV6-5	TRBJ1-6	CASSYSPTGTGIRWNSPLHF
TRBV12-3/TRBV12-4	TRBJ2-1	CASSSQGAGEQFF
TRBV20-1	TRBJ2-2	CSARAPFLEVGELFF
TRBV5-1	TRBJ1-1	CASSLAGTGAATEAFF
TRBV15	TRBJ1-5	CATSRDLPGPQHF
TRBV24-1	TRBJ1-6	CATSDAGSRSPLHF
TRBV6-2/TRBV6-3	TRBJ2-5	CASSGQNEGLEETQYF
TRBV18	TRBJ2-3	CASTPGGQGAGTDTQYF
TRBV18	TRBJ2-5	CASSPGETQYF
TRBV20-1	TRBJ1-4	CSAREAGREKLFF
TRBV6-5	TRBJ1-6	CASSYWDSNNSPLHF
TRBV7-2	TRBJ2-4	CASSLAAGVDIQYF
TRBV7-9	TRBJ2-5	CASSLGGPHLQETQYF
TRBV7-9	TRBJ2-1	CASSPTGGSNEQFF
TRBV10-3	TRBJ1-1	CAISGVGQGDQAFF
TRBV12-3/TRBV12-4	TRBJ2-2	CASSFTGPTGELFF
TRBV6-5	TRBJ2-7	CASSSGLLYEQYF
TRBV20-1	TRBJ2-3	CSARSGTQTTDTQYF
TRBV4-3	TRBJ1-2	CASSQTPDRSGYTF
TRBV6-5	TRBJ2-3	CASSLSLGGESSTDTQYF
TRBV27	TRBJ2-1	CASSFGSYNEQFF
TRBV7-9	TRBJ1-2	CASWGPGQGERNYGYTF
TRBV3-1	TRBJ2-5	CASSQDARGASRTQYF
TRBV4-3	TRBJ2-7	CASSQSPGRAGAYEQYF
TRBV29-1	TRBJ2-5	CSVSTGETQYF
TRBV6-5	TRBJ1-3	CASSYQGSGNTIYF
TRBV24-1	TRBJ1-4	CATSDGTTATNEKLFF
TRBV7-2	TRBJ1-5	CARRSLTEEQPQHF
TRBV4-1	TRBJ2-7	CASSLTRDGFYEQYF
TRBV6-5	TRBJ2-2	CASRRLLGTGELFF
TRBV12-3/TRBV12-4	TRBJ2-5	CASSQGTSGGGETQYF
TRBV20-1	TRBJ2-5	CSVRAPARDSETQYF
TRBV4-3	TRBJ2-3	CASSQEGIAPRVDTQYF
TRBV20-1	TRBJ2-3	CSARGTGADTQYF
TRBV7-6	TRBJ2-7	CASSTGQGLFGEQYF
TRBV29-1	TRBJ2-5	CSVAKETQYF
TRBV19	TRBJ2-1	CASRLAGGHNEQFF
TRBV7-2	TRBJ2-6	CASSLAYLRSGANVLTF
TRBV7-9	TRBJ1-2	CASSSPGQGNGYTF
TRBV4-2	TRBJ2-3	CASSQTLGLAGGTDTQYF
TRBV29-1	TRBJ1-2	CSGGTGAGYTF
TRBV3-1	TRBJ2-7	CASSQDLRGAVDEQYF
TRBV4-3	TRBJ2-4	CASSQETGAHIQYF